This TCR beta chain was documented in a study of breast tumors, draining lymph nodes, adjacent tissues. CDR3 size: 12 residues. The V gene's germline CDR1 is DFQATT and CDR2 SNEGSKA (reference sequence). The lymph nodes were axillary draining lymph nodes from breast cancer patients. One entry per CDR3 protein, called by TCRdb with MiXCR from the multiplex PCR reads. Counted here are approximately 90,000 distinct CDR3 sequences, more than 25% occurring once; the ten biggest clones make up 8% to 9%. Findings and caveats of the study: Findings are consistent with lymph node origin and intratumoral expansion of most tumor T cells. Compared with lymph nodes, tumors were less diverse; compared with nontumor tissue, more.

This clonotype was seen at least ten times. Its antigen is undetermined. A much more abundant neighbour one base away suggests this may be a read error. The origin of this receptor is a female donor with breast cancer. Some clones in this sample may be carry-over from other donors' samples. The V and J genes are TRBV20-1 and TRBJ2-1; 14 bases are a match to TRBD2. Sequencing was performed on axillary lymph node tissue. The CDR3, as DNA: TGCAGCGGGACTAGCGGGAGTGGTGAGCCGTTCTTC. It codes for CSGTSGSGEPFF.